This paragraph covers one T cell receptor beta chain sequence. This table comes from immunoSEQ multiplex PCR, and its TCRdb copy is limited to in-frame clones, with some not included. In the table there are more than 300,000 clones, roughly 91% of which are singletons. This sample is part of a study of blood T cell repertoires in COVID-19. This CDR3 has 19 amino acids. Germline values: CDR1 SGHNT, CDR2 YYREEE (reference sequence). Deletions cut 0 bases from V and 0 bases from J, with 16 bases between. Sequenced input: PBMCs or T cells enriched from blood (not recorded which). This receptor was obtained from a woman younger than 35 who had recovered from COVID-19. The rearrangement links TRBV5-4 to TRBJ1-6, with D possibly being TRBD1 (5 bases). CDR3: CASSLDLGVESSYNSPLHF. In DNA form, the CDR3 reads TGTGCCAGCAGCTTGGACTTAGGGGTAGAGAGCTCCTATAATTCACCCCTCCACTTT.